This T cell receptor (beta chain) was obtained from a study of tumor and adjacent non-tumor tissue in lung cancer. CDR3 size: 16 residues. No cell sorting was done before RNA was extracted from the tissue. Three rounds of nested PCR, following a modified ARM-PCR protocol, produced the TCRbeta library. TCRdb recomputed calls from the multiplex PCR reads with MiXCR, one row per CDR3 protein. The sample includes fewer than 85,000 distinct CDR3 sequences, 75% to 90% of them seen just once. Notes on this clonotype: Germline and junction disagree at one end, which may indicate a read error.

This chain uses TRBV12-3 or TRBV12-4 with TRBJ1-3, with 8 bases lining up with TRBD1. The clonotype was recovered from a woman between 45 and 60 years old with non-small cell lung cancer. The specimen sequenced was lung tumor tissue. The CDR3 is CARSLGTGIAVNTIYF. The CDR3 DNA reads as TGTGCCAGGAGTTTAGGGACAGGCATCGCTGTAAACACTATATATTTT.